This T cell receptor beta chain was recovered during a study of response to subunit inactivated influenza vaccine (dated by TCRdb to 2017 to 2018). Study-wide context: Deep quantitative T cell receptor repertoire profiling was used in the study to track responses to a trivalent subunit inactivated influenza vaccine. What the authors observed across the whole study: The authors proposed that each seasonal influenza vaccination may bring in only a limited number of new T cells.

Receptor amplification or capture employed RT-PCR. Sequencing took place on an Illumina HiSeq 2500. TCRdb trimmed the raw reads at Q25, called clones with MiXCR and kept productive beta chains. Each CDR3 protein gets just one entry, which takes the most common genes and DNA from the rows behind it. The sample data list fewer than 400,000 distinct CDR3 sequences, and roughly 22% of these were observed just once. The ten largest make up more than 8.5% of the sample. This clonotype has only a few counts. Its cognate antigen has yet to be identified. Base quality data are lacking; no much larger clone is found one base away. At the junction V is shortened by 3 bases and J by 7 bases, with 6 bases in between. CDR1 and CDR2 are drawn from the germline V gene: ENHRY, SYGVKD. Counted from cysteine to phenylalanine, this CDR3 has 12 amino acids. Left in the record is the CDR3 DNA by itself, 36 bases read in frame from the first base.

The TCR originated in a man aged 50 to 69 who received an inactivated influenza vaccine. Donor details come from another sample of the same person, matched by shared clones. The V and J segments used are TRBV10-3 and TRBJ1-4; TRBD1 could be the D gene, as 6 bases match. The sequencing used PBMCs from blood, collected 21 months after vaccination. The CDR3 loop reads CAISEGGEKLFF. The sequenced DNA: TGTGCCATCAGTGAAGGGGGTGAAAAACTGTTTTTT.